The clone carrying this TCR beta chain appeared a single time. What it binds is unknown. Healthy donors of bone marrow made up the group. This record belongs to a study of cytomegalovirus exposure and HLA in healthy donors. At the level of the study: A preliminary data release comprised around 85 million unique TCRs obtained from HLA-typed donors.

Per germline, CDR1 LNHDA and CDR2 SQIVND (reference sequence). J gave up 6 bases and V 0 bases, and 25 bases lay outside the gene matches. The CDR3 is 21 amino acids. Study outcomes and limitations: One later analysis reportedly identified an Asian-associated ancestry cluster that showed fewer N-insertions than the roughly 720-donor mean.

The PCR had 60 Vbeta and 13 Jbeta primers. The repertoire was sequenced with immunoSEQ multiplex PCR; TCRdb's copy has only in-frame clones and lacks some. This sample yields about 120,000 clones, of which 63% are seen a single time; more than 8.5% belongs to the top ten. The TCR comes from a middle-aged man in good health and CMV-seropositive. The specimen sequenced was PBMCs. The rearrangement uses TRBV19 and TRBJ2-7; 8 bases are a match to TRBD2. The CDR3 loop is CASSIDGGAGHRTSIFPEQYF. The DNA for the CDR3 is TGTGCCAGTAGTATAGATGGGGGAGCGGGACATCGGACTAGCATCTTCCCCGAGCAGTACTTC. Variable domain in full (rest from reference TRBV19 and TRBJ2-7): DGGITQSPKYLFRKEGQNVTLSCEQNLNHDAMYWYRQDPGQGLRLIYYSQIVNDFQKGDIAEGYSVSREKKESFPLTVTSAQKNPTAFYLCASSIDGGAGHRTSIFPEQYFGPGTRLTVT.